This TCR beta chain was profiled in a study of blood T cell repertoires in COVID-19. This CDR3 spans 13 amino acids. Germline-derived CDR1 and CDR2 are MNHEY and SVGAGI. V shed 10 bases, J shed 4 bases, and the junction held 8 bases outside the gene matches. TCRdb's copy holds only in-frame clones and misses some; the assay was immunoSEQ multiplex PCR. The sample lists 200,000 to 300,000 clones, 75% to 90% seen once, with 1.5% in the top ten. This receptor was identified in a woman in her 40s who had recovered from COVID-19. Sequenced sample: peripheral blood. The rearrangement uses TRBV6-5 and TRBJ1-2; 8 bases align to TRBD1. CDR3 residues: CATNFDRGYGYTF. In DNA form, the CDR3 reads TGTGCCACCAACTTCGACAGGGGCTATGGCTACACCTTC.